This T cell receptor beta chain was sequenced for a study of blood T cells in healthy people across ages. As for the study in general: Researchers report that template switching captured about one barcoded beta molecule per two T cells.

With a J-beta primer mix and a sample-barcoded 5' primer, a second PCR ran roughly 7 to 11 cycles. Researchers report that each sample yielded at least 3 million CDR3-containing paired-end reads. TCRdb called the 5' RACE reads again in MiXCR, with one record for every CDR3 protein. The sample includes 650,000 to 1,000,000 distinct CDR3 sequences, about 46% of them seen just once. With regard to this clonotype: This sequence may be a read error, since a much larger clone differs from it by one base.

Researchers collected 7.5 to 10 milliliters of peripheral blood from every single donor. At least 5.5 micrograms of total RNA were extracted per sample. The CDR3 totals 12 residues. V shed 3 bases, J shed 11 bases, and the junction held 9 bases outside the gene matches. The germline V gene has CDR1 SQVTM and CDR2 ANQGSEA. The chain joins TRBV29-1 to TRBJ2-5; TRBD2 matches 7 bases. Sequenced sample: blood. The sequence derives from an elderly man in good health. In DNA, the CDR3 is TGCAGCGTTGAGGGCGGGAGTGCTGAGCAGTACTTC. Translated: CSVEGGSAEQYF.